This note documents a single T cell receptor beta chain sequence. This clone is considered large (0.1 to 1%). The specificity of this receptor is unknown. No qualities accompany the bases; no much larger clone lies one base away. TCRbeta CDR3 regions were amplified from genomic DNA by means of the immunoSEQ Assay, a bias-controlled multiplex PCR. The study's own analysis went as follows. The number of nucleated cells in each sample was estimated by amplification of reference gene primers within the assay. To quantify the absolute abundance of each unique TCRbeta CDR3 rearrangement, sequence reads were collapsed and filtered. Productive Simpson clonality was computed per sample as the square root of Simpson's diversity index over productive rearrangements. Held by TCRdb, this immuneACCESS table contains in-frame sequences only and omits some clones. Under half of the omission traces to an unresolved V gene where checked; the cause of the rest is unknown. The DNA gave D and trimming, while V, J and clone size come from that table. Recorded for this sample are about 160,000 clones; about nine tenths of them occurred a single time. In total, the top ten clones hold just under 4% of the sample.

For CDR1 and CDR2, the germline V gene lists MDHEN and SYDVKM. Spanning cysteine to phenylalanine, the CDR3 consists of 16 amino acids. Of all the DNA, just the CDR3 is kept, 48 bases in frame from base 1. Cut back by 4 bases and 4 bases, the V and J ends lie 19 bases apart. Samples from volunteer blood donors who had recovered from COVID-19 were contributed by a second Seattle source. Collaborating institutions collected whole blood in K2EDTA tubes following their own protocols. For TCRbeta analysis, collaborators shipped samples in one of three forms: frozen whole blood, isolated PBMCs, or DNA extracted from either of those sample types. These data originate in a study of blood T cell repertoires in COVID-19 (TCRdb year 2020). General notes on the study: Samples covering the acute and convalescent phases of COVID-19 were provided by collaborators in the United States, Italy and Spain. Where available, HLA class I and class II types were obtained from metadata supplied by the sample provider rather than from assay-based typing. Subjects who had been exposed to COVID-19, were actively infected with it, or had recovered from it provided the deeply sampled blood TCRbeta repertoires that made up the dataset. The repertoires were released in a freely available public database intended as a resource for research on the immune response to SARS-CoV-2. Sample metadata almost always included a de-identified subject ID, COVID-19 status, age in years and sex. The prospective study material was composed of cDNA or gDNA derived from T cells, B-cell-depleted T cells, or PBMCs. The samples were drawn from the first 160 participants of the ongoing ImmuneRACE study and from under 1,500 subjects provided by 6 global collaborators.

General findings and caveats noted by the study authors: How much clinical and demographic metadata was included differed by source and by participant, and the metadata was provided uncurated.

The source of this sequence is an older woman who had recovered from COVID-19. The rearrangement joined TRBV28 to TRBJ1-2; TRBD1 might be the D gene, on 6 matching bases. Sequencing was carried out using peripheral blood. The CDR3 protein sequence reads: CASSSNRGDTVYGYTF. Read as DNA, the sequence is TGTGCCAGCAGTTCCAATAGAGGGGACACCGTCTATGGCTACACCTTC.